The next 25 T cell receptor beta chains were all read from a single sample in a study of regulatory and conventional T cells in RAG deficiency. Blood CD4+ CD25-low CD127-high conventional T cells supplied the genomic DNA template. Only in-frame clones appear in the TCRdb table, and some are missing; sequencing was by immunoSEQ multiplex PCR. The table includes 40,000 to 55,000 clones, about nine tenths detected once. The sample was also reused in another study, on regulatory T cells. As that report states: Primers: 52 TRBV forward and 13 TRBJ reverse.

Sample: CD4+ effector T cells sorted from blood. These receptors all come from a human donor in good health.

The chain links TRBV7-6 to TRBJ2-3; D is ambiguous. The CDR3 covers 15 residues. Germline-derived CDR1 and CDR2 are SGHVS and FNYEAQ. The V gene lost 4 bases and the J gene lost 3 bases, with 14 bases spanning the gap. This CDR3 is CASSSSIRGTDTQYF. The CDR3 DNA is TGTGCCAGCAGCTCCAGTATCAGAGGAACAGATACGCAGTATTTT.

The chain combines TRBV13 with TRBJ2-7; no definite D call. The CDR3 is made up of 13 amino acids. V shed 2 bases and J shed 2 bases, with 7 bases lying between them. Germline V gene sequence: CDR1 PRHDT, CDR2 FYEKMQ (reference sequence). The CDR3 sequence is CASSLLGAYEQYF. CDR3 sequence (DNA): TGTGCCAGCAGCTTATTAGGCGCCTACGAGCAGTACTTC.

The chain links TRBV5-4 to TRBJ2-7, with D possibly TRBD1 on 6 matching bases. The V gene's germline CDR1 is SGHNT and CDR2 YYREEE (reference sequence). The germline V and J ends were trimmed by 5 bases and 4 bases, with 13 bases remaining between them. This CDR3 contains 13 residues. For the CDR3, the DNA is TGTGCCAGCAGTCCTGGACAGACGTACGAGCAGTACTTC. Translated, it gives CASSPGQTYEQYF. Combining the CDR3 with reference TRBV5-4 and TRBJ2-7 gives the whole variable domain ETGVTQSPTHLIKTRGQQVTLRCSSQSGHNTVSWYQQALGQGPQFIFQYYREEENGRGNFPPRFSGLQFPNYSSELNVNALELDDSALYLCASSPGQTYEQYFGPGTRLTVT.

The chain recombines TRBV25-1 with TRBJ2-1; 7 bases are a match to TRBD2. CDR1 is MGHDK and CDR2 is SYGVNS in the germline V gene. Trimming cost V 5 bases and J 2 bases; bases outside gene matches: 3. The CDR3 totals 14 residues. The CDR3 spells CASSLAAPYNEQFF. The CDR3 DNA sequence: TGTGCCAGCAGTCTAGCGGCGCCCTACAATGAGCAGTTCTTC.

CDR3 nucleotides: TGTGCCAGCTCACCACGTAGTTCCGGCACAGATACGCAGTATTTT. It translates to CASSPRSSGTDTQYF. The rearrangement uses TRBV18 and TRBJ2-3; D is unresolved. V lost 1 base, J lost 1 base, and 9 bases lay in between. Germline values: CDR1 KGHSH, CDR2 LQKENI. CDR3 length equals 15 residues.

The chain uses TRBV9 and TRBJ2-7; TRBD2 matches at 10 bases. Germline CDR1 and CDR2: SGDLS and YYNGEE. CDR3 length: 16 amino acids. V shed 4 bases and J 4 bases; nucleotides not matched to a gene: 11. CDR3 sequence (DNA): TGTGCCAGCAGCCCGAATCTAGCGGGAGAAATATACGAGCAGTACTTC. Translation: CASSPNLAGEIYEQYF.

The gene calls are TRBV2 and TRBJ1-5; D is perhaps TRBD1 (6 bases). Germline loops: CDR1 SNHLY, CDR2 FYNNEI. Trimming cost V 5 bases and J 0 bases, with 11 bases left between them. This CDR3 is built from 15 residues. Here the CDR3 reads CASSYQGISNQPQHF. Here the CDR3 DNA reads TGTGCCAGCAGTTATCAGGGGATTAGCAATCAGCCCCAGCATTTT.

The rearrangement joins TRBV6-5 to TRBJ1-5; the D is unclear. Germline V lookup: CDR1 MNHEY, CDR2 SVGAGI. The CDR3 consists of 15 residues. V lost 4 bases to trimming and J lost 1 base, with 11 bases between them. The CDR3 bases are TGTGCCAGCAGTTCATCGGGGATAAGCAATCAGCCCCAGCATTTT. Protein: CASSSSGISNQPQHF.

Of note for this clone: This same CDR3 is encoded by further DNA sequences in the sample. The chain uses TRBV5-5 and TRBJ1-2; D is undetermined. Germline V gives CDR1 SGHKS, CDR2 YYEKEE (reference sequence). Deletions cut 2 bases from V and 4 bases from J, with 12 bases between. This CDR3 comprises 14 residues. The CDR3 here is CASSFKQSGYGYTF. In DNA, the CDR3 is TGTGCCAGCAGCTTTAAACAGAGTGGCTATGGCTACACCTTC.

This clone was detected only a few times. This sequence joins TRBV30 and TRBJ2-2; D not resolved. The germline CDR1 and CDR2 sequences are GTSNPN and SVGIG (reference sequence). The CDR3 totals 14 residues. Trimming pared 0 bases from V and 8 bases from J, leaving 13 bases between. The CDR3 DNA is TGTGCCTGGAGTGTGCTAGTTTTAAGAGGGGAGCTGTTTTTT. This sequence encodes CAWSVLVLRGELFF.

The rearrangement uses TRBV11-3 and TRBJ2-2, with D perhaps matching TRBD2 (6 bases). The CDR3 length is 15 residues. V dropped 5 bases and J dropped 1 base, with 11 bases sitting between them. Germline V CDR1 and CDR2: SGHNT, YENEEA. The CDR3 nucleotides read TGTGCCAGCAGCCCGGGACTCCAGAACACCGGGGAGCTGTTTTTT. Protein sequence: CASSPGLQNTGELFF.

The chain uses TRBV6-5 and TRBJ1-1; D is ambiguous. Trimming took off 5 bases at V and 9 bases at J, with 19 bases between the two ends. Per the germline V gene, CDR1 is MNHEY and CDR2 is SVGAGI. This CDR3 is built from 14 residues. The CDR3 reads CASSDDRVGRQAFF. As DNA, the CDR3 is TGTGCCAGCAGTGACGATCGGGTTGGCCGCCAAGCTTTCTTT.

In DNA, the CDR3 is TGTGCCAGCATACATCTCAGGGGCTGGACACCCCTCCACTTT. This translates into CASIHLRGWTPLHF. This rearrangement joins TRBV6-1 to TRBJ1-6; D may be TRBD1 (6 bases). This CDR3 contains 14 residues. Germline assignment: CDR1 MNHNS and CDR2 SASEGT. V lost 7 bases and J 11 bases, leaving 18 bases between the germline ends.

Notes on this clone: Germline and junction disagree at one end, which may indicate a read error. The chain couples TRBV4-1 to TRBJ2-7; D remains unclear. Germline loops: CDR1 MGHRA, CDR2 YSYEKL. The length of the CDR3 is 14 residues. CDR3 protein: CASGHRKETSEQYF. CDR3 nucleotide sequence: TGCGCCAGCGGCCACCGCAAAGAAACGAGCGAGCAGTACTTC.

This clone turned up a few times. V is TRBV29-1 and J is TRBJ1-1; D perhaps matches TRBD1 (5 bases). Trimming cost V 6 bases and J 3 bases, with 14 bases left between them. Germline assignment: CDR1 SQVTM and CDR2 ANQGSEA. The CDR3 is 13 amino acids. CDR3 region: CSVRVWDYTEAFF. CDR3 nucleotides: TGCAGCGTGAGAGTTTGGGACTACACTGAAGCTTTCTTT.

The chain carries TRBV6-5 and TRBJ2-7; 8 bases map to TRBD2. Germline CDR1 and CDR2: MNHEY and SVGAGI. The CDR3 has 14 amino acids. V dropped 6 bases and J dropped 6; count of bases not matched to a gene: 10. CDR3 in DNA: TGTGCCAGCAGAGACACTGGACTAGCCGGCGAGCAGTACTTC. The encoded protein is CASRDTGLAGEQYF.

In nucleotides, the CDR3 is TGTGCCAGCAGCCTGGAGGTCGGGGCCCACTATGGCTACACCTTC. Amino acid sequence: CASSLEVGAHYGYTF. J is TRBJ1-2 and V is TRBV6-5, with D possibly TRBD1 on 5 matching bases. This CDR3 has 15 residues. Trimming took 6 bases from V and 3 from J, leaving 17 bases between them. CDR1 and CDR2 from the germline V gene are MNHEY and SVGAGI.

The V and J genes are TRBV7-2 and TRBJ1-5; unclear D gene. Trimming removed 5 bases at V and 1 base at J, with 6 bases between. Germline CDR1 and CDR2: SGHTA and FQGNSA. The CDR3 has 13 amino acids. The CDR3 DNA reads as TGTGCCAGCAGCCCCTCGAGCAATCAGCCCCAGCATTTT. Encoded protein: CASSPSSNQPQHF. The variable domain in full, completed from reference TRBV7-2 and TRBJ1-5, reads GAGVSQSPSNKVTEKGKDVELRCDPISGHTALYWYRQSLGQGLEFLIYFQGNSAPDKSGLPSDRFSAERTGGSVSTLTIQRTQQEDSAVYLCASSPSSNQPQHFGDGTRLSIL.

The chain employs TRBV7-6 and TRBJ1-1, with TRBD1 as a possible D gene (6 bases). The germline V and J ends were trimmed by 5 bases and 5 bases, with 18 bases remaining between them. Germline V gene lookup returns CDR1 SGHVS and CDR2 FNYEAQ. The CDR3 extends over 15 amino acids. This chain's CDR3 is CASSPTQGRGTEAFF. CDR3 coding DNA: TGTGCCAGCAGCCCTACACAGGGCCGGGGGACTGAAGCTTTCTTT.

The V and J genes are TRBV15 and TRBJ2-2, with 13 bases aligning to TRBD2. The CDR3 contains 18 residues. Germline CDR1 is LNHNV and CDR2 is YYDKDF (reference sequence). V was pared by 3 bases and J by 6 bases, with 10 bases of the junction left unmatched. CDR3 region: CATSRTALAGGVAGELFF. Here the CDR3 DNA reads TGTGCCACCAGCAGGACCGCACTAGCGGGAGGGGTCGCCGGGGAGCTGTTTTTT.

The V call is TRBV6-5, the J call TRBJ1-1, with D unresolved. V lost 8 bases to trimming and J lost 1 base, with 5 bases between them. The germline CDR1 and CDR2 sequences are MNHEY and SVGAGI. CDR3 length: 11 residues. CDR3 nucleotides: TGTGCCAGCGTGGGGAACACTGAAGCTTTCTTT. Protein sequence: CASVGNTEAFF.

This clone was seen just once. This chain connects TRBV7-9 to TRBJ1-1; D perhaps matches TRBD1 (5 bases). Germline-derived CDR1 and CDR2 are SEHNR and FQNEAQ (reference sequence). V lost 1 base and J lost 1, with 7 bases in between. The CDR3 is made up of 14 amino acids. CDR3 DNA: TGTGCCAGCAGCTTAGAGAGGGGGAACACTGAAGCTTTCTTT. This encodes CASSLERGNTEAFF.

The chain uses TRBV7-3 and TRBJ1-6; D call uncertain. Germline CDR1 and CDR2: SGHTA and FQGTGA. CDR3 size: 12 residues. Trimming stripped 2 bases from V and 11 bases from J, with 7 bases between. CDR3 bases: TGTGCCAGCAGCTTAGAGGTCGCACCCCTCCACTTT. This gives the protein CASSLEVAPLHF.

V gene TRBV21-1 combines with J gene TRBJ1-4. TRBV21-1 is assigned pseudogene status. The CDR3 contains 15 residues. In nucleotides, the CDR3 is TGTGCCAGCAGCAAAGCGAGAGGGATTAATGAAAAACTGTTTTTT. This encodes CASSKARGINEKLFF.

The chain joins TRBV25-1 to TRBJ1-5; D is uncertain. Germline-derived CDR1 and CDR2 are MGHDK and SYGVNS. The CDR3 covers 13 residues. V was cut by 4 bases and J by 0 bases, with 4 bases left in between. The CDR3 loop reads CASSGGSNQPQHF. The CDR3 DNA sequence: TGTGCCAGCAGTGGGGGTAGCAATCAGCCCCAGCATTTT.